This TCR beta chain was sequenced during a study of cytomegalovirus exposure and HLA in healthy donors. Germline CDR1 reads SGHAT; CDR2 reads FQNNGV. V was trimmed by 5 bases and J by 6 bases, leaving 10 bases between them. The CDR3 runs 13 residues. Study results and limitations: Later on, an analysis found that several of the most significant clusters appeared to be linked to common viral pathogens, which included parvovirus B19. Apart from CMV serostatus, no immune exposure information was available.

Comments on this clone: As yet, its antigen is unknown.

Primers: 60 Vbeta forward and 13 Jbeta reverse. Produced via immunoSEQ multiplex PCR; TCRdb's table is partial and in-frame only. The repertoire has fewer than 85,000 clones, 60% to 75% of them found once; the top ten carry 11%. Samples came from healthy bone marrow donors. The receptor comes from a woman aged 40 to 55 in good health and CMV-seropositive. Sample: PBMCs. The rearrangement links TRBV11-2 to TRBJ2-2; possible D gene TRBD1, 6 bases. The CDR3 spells CASSPQGPGELFF. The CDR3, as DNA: TGTGCCAGCAGCCCCCAGGGGCCCGGGGAGCTGTTTTTT.